The clone carrying this TCR beta chain has a handful of counts. The record originates from a study of blood T cell repertoires in COVID-19. V was cut by 1 base and J by 4 bases, with 12 bases left in between. The CDR3 has 16 residues. In germline, CDR1 is KGHDR, CDR2 SFDVKD. Clones were sequenced by immunoSEQ multiplex PCR, and TCRdb holds only the in-frame ones, with some missing. The table includes 200,000 to 300,000 clones, 85% to 90% detected once. This receptor was obtained from an older woman with COVID-19, enrolled during active disease. The chain has TRBV24-1 and TRBJ2-2, with D tentatively TRBD2 (5 bases). The sequencing sample was made of peripheral blood. The CDR3 region has the DNA TGTGCCACCAGTGATTTCCGGGGAAAGGTCACCGGGGAGCTGTTTTTT. It translates to CATSDFRGKVTGELFF.